The source of this T cell receptor (beta chain) is a study of shared clonotypes between healthy human individuals. Findings and limits, study-wide: Sequencing depth was predicted to influence how clonotypes are shared among donors.

Naive CD8 cells comprised CD45RO-negative, CCR7-positively selected cells, excluding terminally differentiated effector memory CD45RA+ cells. All participating donors were Caucasian adults from Nashville, Tennessee. Trimming took off 5 bases at V and 4 bases at J, with 11 bases between the two ends. Germline lookup yields CDR1 PRHDT and CDR2 FYEKMQ (reference sequence). This CDR3 region has 13 residues. A remark on this clone: Its antigen is undetermined.

The authors split each subset's genomic DNA evenly across several immunoSEQ plates. Profiling relied on immunoSEQ multiplex PCR, and the TCRdb table lists in-frame clones only, not all of them. The sample shows over 2 million clones, roughly 95% of them seen only once. The sequence was collected from a man younger than 35 in good health. Sequenced material: naive CD8+ T cells sorted from blood. The gene calls are TRBV13 and TRBJ1-2; possibly TRBD1 for D (5 bases). The CDR3 spells CASSDYRSYGYTF. The CDR3 nucleotides are TGTGCCAGCAGCGATTACAGGTCCTATGGCTACACCTTC.